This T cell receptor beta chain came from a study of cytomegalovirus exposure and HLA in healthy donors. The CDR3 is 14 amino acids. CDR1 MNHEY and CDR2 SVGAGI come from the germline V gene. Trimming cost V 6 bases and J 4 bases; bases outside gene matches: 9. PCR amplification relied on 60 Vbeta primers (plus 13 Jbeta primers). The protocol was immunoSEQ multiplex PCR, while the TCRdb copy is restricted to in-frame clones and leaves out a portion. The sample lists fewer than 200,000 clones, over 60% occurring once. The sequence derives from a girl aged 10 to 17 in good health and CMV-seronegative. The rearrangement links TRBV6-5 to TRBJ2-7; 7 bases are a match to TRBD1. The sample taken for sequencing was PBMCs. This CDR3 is CASSPPGQFYEQYF. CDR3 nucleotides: TGTGCCAGCAGCCCCCCGGGACAGTTTTACGAGCAGTACTTC.